This T cell receptor (beta chain) was obtained from a study of identical twins. Study results and caveats: Fewer insertions marked abundant cord blood beta clonotypes; young adult naive trended weakly, memory not at all. Researchers caution that invariant MAIT and iNKT cells could partly confound zero-insertion analyses.

With respect to this clonotype: What it recognizes is unknown.

Trimming took 1 base from V and 7 from J, leaving 11 bases between them. CDR3 length: 14 amino acids. CDR1 and CDR2 (germline): LGHDT, YNNKEL (reference sequence). TCRdb re-analysed the 5' RACE reads in MiXCR, keeping a single row per CDR3 protein. The repertoire has some 690,000 distinct CDR3 sequences, less than 25% of them found once; the top ten carry roughly 4%. This same sample was also part of a study on T cells expressing NK-cell markers. As that study records: Beta-chain profiling covered CD3+CD56+NKG2C+, CD3+CD56+NKG2C- and CD3+CD56-NKG2C+ sorted subsets. Seropositivity for HCMV was found in most of the eight sequenced donors, with one seronegative.

V and J are TRBV3-1 and TRBJ2-1; D not resolved. The receptor comes from a woman aged 18-29 years in good health. Sequenced input: PBMCs. CDR3 nucleotide sequence: TGTGCCAGCAGCCAAGCCGGATATCTAAATGAGCAGTTCTTC. Protein: CASSQAGYLNEQFF.